Below are 21 T cell receptor beta chains sequenced from a single sample in a study of regulatory T cells in long-lasting Graves disease. Time point of the sample: persistent/refractory GD, antithyroid drugs over 5 years with positive TRAb. Following extraction of RNA from PBMCs, that RNA was used to make the TCR library. Construction of TCR beta libraries relied on iRepertoire HTBI primers and on Arm-PCR targeting CDR3 regions. TCRdb re-analysed the multiplex PCR reads in MiXCR, keeping a single row per CDR3 protein. Of 310,000 or so distinct CDR3 sequences detected, about 20% appear once; the ten largest clones hold 25% to 35%. Sequencing used peripheral blood mononuclear cells (PBMCs), obtained when the disease was refractory, from a patient treated with antithyroid drugs. Receptor source: a female donor with Graves disease.

As regards this clonotype: A much larger clone differs by one base, so this may be a read error. The genes are TRBV12-3 or TRBV12-4 and TRBJ1-5; 10 bases map to TRBD1. The CDR3 runs to 16 residues. V gave up 0 bases and J gave up 6 bases; unmatched junction bases: 5. As DNA, the CDR3 is TGTGCCAGCAGTTTAGCGTTGGGGGACAGGGGTCAGCCCCAGCATTTT. This gives the protein CASSLALGDRGQPQHF.

This clonotype was seen many times. This rearrangement joins TRBV2 to TRBJ2-5; 11 bases fit TRBD1. CDR1 is SNHLY, CDR2 FYNNEI, per germline. The length of the CDR3 is 14 residues. V lost 1 base and J lost 14; bases outside the gene matches: 9. CDR3 protein: CASSEGGTGGFPYF. The DNA of the CDR3 is TGTGCCAGCAGTGAAGGCGGGACAGGGGGTTTCCCCTACTTC.

V and J are TRBV19 and TRBJ1-2; D is ambiguous. The ends were cut back, 3 bases at V and 3 bases at J, with 5 bases in the middle. This CDR3 spans 12 amino acids. Germline CDR1 LNHDA, CDR2 SQIVND (reference sequence). The CDR3 spells CASSIGDYGYTF. The CDR3 DNA reads TGTGCCAGTAGTATCGGTGACTATGGCTACACCTTC.

This clonotype came up many times. The chain is built from TRBV28 and TRBJ1-5; no definite D call. V was pared by 7 bases and J by 9 bases, with 13 bases between. The CDR3 sequence is 12 residues long. The V gene's germline CDR1 is MDHEN and CDR2 SYDVKM. CDR3 sequence: CASNTPRGPQHF. CDR3 bases: TGTGCCAGCAATACCCCTCGTGGGCCCCAGCATTTT. Together with reference TRBV28 and TRBJ1-5, the CDR3 gives the full variable domain: DVKVTQSSRYLVKRTGEKVFLECVQDMDHENMFWYRQDPGLGLRLIYFSYDVKMKEKGDIPEGYSVSREKKERFSLILESASTNQTSMYLCASNTPRGPQHFGDGTRLSIL.

In this sample, this clonotype turned up a few times. The chain couples TRBV9 to TRBJ2-2; D is perhaps TRBD2 (7 bases). CDR1 is SGDLS, CDR2 YYNGEE, per germline. The length of the CDR3 is 17 residues. V shed 1 base and J shed 2 bases, with 15 bases lying between them. CDR3 region: CASSVPREGGNTGELFF. The CDR3 bases are TGTGCCAGCAGCGTACCGAGGGAGGGGGGTAACACCGGGGAGCTGTTTTTT.

Ten or more counts support this clonotype. The genes are TRBV5-1 and TRBJ2-7; no clear D gene. The V end lost 0 bases, the J end lost 1 base, and 8 bases lay between the germline ends. Germline CDR1 and CDR2: SGHRS and YFSETQ. The length of the CDR3 is 14 residues. CDR3 sequence reads: CASSLVGRSYEQYF. In nucleotides, the CDR3 is TGCGCCAGCAGCTTGGTAGGCAGATCCTACGAGCAGTACTTC.

The table lists this clonotype with a few counts. The chain carries TRBV5-1 and TRBJ2-2; tentative D call: TRBD1 (6 bases). The germline gives CDR1 SGHRS, CDR2 YFSETQ. V lost 2 bases and J lost 7, with 12 bases in between. This CDR3 region has 14 residues. CDR3 bases: TGCGCCAGCAGCTTTGGCCCAGGGGTCGGGGAGCTGTTTTTT. Its translation is CASSFGPGVGELFF.

The rearrangement joins TRBV19 to TRBJ1-1; D unclear. Germline V gene lookup returns CDR1 LNHDA and CDR2 SQIVND (reference sequence). The CDR3 length is 13 residues. Trimming shortened V by 6 bases and J by 1 base, and 9 bases separated the two germline ends. The CDR3 region is CASRLNENTEAFF. CDR3 in DNA: TGTGCCAGTAGACTCAATGAGAACACTGAAGCTTTCTTT.

The sample holds many counts of this clonotype. The rearrangement joins TRBV24-1 to TRBJ2-7, with D hard to call. This CDR3 is 11 amino acids long. Per germline, CDR1 KGHDR and CDR2 SFDVKD. Trimming took off 7 bases at V and 4 bases at J, with 7 bases between the two ends. The CDR3 nucleotides are TGTGCCACCAGAAAGGGTTACGAGCAGTACTTC. It is translated as CATRKGYEQYF.

As DNA, the CDR3 is TGCGCCAGCAGCCAAGATTGGAAGGGGAAGGGAAAACTGTTTTTT. It is translated as CASSQDWKGKGKLFF. This chain connects TRBV4-3 to TRBJ1-4; TRBD1 is a possible D gene (5 bases). Germline V CDR1 and CDR2: LGHNA, YSLEER. The V end was cut by 0 bases, the J end by 10 bases, with 15 bases between. The CDR3 has 15 residues.

The V gene is TRBV5-1, the J gene TRBJ2-2; a possible D gene is TRBD1 (5 bases). The V end was cut by 0 bases, the J end by 1 base, with 13 bases between. There are 17 residues in the CDR3. Germline-derived CDR1 and CDR2 are SGHRS and YFSETQ. The DNA of the CDR3 is TGCGCCAGCAGCTTGGTATACAGGCCTGGGAACACCGGGGAGCTGTTTTTT. Amino acids: CASSLVYRPGNTGELFF.

This clonotype was observed at least ten times. The V and J genes are TRBV24-1 and TRBJ1-5, with D possibly being TRBD1 (5 bases). Trimming left V 0 bases short and J 6 bases short, with 8 bases between. The CDR3 length is 14 residues. Germline V gene data show CDR1 as KGHDR and CDR2 as SFDVKD. The CDR3 here is CATSDLDGTQPQHF. The CDR3 region has the DNA TGTGCCACCAGTGATTTGGATGGGACTCAGCCCCAGCATTTT.

This clonotype was seen more than once but under ten times. The V call is TRBV5-1, the J call TRBJ2-1, with D uncertain. The V and J ends lost 4 bases and 8 bases respectively, with 22 bases between them. The length of the CDR3 is 16 residues. The germline gives CDR1 SGHRS, CDR2 YFSETQ. CDR3 sequence: CASSAQTQRAFDEQFF. CDR3 nucleotide sequence: TGCGCCAGCAGCGCCCAGACTCAGCGAGCATTCGATGAGCAGTTCTTC. Supplemented by reference TRBV5-1 and TRBJ2-1, the full variable domain reads KAGVTQTPRYLIKTRGQQVTLSCSPISGHRSVSWYQQTPGQGLQFLFEYFSETQRNKGNFPGRFSGRQFSNSRSEMNVSTLELGDSALYLCASSAQTQRAFDEQFFGPGTRLTVL.

This clonotype appeared a few times. The rearrangement uses TRBV19 and TRBJ2-2; TRBD1 aligns across 7 bases. Trimming cost V 5 bases and J 6 bases; bases outside gene matches: 9. CDR1 is LNHDA, CDR2 SQIVND, per germline (reference sequence). The CDR3 is 15 amino acids. CDR3 bases: TGTGCCAGTAGTTCAGCAGGGGGTCGTGCCGGGGAGCTGTTTTTT. Residues: CASSSAGGRAGELFF.

This clonotype was observed a handful of times. This chain joins TRBV6-1 and TRBJ1-2, with D perhaps matching TRBD1 (5 bases). V was trimmed by 6 bases and J by 12 bases, leaving 29 bases between them. This CDR3 has 16 residues. Germline V lookup: CDR1 MNHNS, CDR2 SASEGT. CDR3 bases: TGTGCCAGCAGACCCCTGGACATAACTATGGCTAGGGCCCACACCTTC. Its protein product is CASRPLDITMARAHTF.

This clonotype was counted many times. This chain connects TRBV7-8 to TRBJ2-7; D possibly matches TRBD1 or TRBD2 (5 bases each). Trimming shortened V by 5 bases and J by 10 bases, and 18 bases separated the two germline ends. The CDR3 runs 13 residues. Per the germline V gene, CDR1 is SGHVS and CDR2 is FQNEAQ. The CDR3 nucleotides are TGTGCCAGCAGCCAACTAGTAGTGGGGCCCCAGTACTTC. Its translation is CASSQLVVGPQYF.

The rearrangement uses TRBV6-1 and TRBJ2-7; D call uncertain. V lost 6 bases and J lost 3, with 12 bases in between. Per the germline V gene, CDR1 is MNHNS and CDR2 is SASEGT. The CDR3 contains 13 residues. The CDR3 DNA sequence: TGTGCCAGCAGCTATGGGGTCGGCTACGAGCAGTACTTC. Amino acid sequence: CASSYGVGYEQYF.

In regard to this clonotype: A read error may explain this, as a much larger clone is one base away. The rearrangement links TRBV6-1 to TRBJ1-2; D ambiguous. V lost 10 bases to trimming and J lost 6 bases, with 15 bases between them. Germline V gives CDR1 MNHNS, CDR2 SASEGT. This CDR3 contains 12 residues. CDR3 sequence (DNA): TGTGCCACCTACAATCCGGGAAATGGCTACACCTTC. Translation: CATYNPGNGYTF.

The chain joins TRBV6-1 to TRBJ2-2, with a weak D call TRBD1 (6 bases). Trimming removed 6 bases at V and 1 base at J, with 12 bases between. This CDR3 comprises 15 residues. CDR1 and CDR2 (germline): MNHNS, SASEGT. The CDR3 bases are TGTGCCAGCAGCCAAGACAGGCTGAACACCGGGGAGCTGTTTTTT. Amino acid sequence: CASSQDRLNTGELFF.

This chain joins TRBV12-3 or TRBV12-4 and TRBJ2-3, with D maybe TRBD2 (5 bases). Trimming removed 0 bases from V and 0 bases from J, with 13 bases in between. The CDR3 spans 17 residues. The CDR3 region has the DNA TGTGCCAGCAGTTTAGCGCAGATAGCGATGAGCACAGATACGCAGTATTTT. It is translated as CASSLAQIAMSTDTQYF.

This clonotype has more than one count but fewer than ten. The chain couples TRBV11-2 to TRBJ1-1; no reliable D call. CDR1 SGHAT and CDR2 FQNNGV come from the germline V gene. Between the trimmed V and J ends, which lost 3 bases and 3 bases, there was a span of 23 bases. The CDR3 totals 18 residues. The CDR3 loop reads CASSLVLGLGLGYTEAFF. The CDR3 coding sequence is TGTGCCAGCAGCTTGGTCTTAGGTTTGGGGTTAGGTTACACTGAAGCTTTCTTT.